The sequence of this T cell receptor beta chain was determined in a study of blood T cell repertoires in COVID-19. About the study: COVID-19 samples from acute and convalescent phases originated in the United States, Italy and Spain. Sources were T cells, B-cell-depleted T cells, or PBMCs; the material itself was cDNA or gDNA.

While infection was still active, Seattle patients were enrolled and then followed longitudinally. Sequencing was performed with immunoSEQ multiplex PCR; in TCRdb, only in-frame clones are kept and a portion is missing. The sample has nearly 50,000 clones, over 70% seen once. The junction had 6 bases not matched to a gene; V was cut back by 4 bases and J by 8 bases. The germline CDR1 and CDR2 sequences are ENHRY and SYGVKD. This CDR3 has 13 amino acids. This receptor was obtained from a woman of 80 years or more with COVID-19, enrolled during active disease. Sequencing was carried out using peripheral blood. The chain employs TRBV10-3 and TRBJ1-2; TRBD1 agrees at 8 bases. CDR3 DNA sequence: TGTGCCATCAGTGTACCGACAGGGGTCGGCTACACCTTC. Residues: CAISVPTGVGYTF.